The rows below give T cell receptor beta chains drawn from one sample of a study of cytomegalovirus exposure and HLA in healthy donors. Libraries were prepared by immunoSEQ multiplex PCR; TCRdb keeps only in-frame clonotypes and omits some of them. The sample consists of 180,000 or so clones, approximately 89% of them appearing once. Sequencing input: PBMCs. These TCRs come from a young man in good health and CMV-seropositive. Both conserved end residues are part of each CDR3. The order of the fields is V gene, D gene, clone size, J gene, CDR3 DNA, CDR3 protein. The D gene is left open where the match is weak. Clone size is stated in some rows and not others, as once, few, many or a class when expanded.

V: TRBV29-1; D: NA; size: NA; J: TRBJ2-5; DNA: TGCAGCGTTTGGATTCAACAGGAGACCCAGTACTTC; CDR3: CSVWIQQETQYF
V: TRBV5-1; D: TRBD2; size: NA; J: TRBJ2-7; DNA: TGCGCCAGCAGCTCCCCGGGACTAGCGTCGGCCTACGAGCAGTACTTC; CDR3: CASSSPGLASAYEQYF
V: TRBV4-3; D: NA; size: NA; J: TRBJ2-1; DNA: TGCGCCAGCAGCCAAGAGGCGGGACGGGGGAATGAGCAGTTCTTC; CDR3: CASSQEAGRGNEQFF
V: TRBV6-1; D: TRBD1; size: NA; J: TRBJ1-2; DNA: TGTGCCAGCACACAGGGGTTCGGCTACACCTTC; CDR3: CASTQGFGYTF
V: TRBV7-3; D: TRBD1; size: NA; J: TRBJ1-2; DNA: TGTGCCAGCAGCTCGACAGGGGGCGAGGACTATGGCTACACCTTC; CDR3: CASSSTGGEDYGYTF
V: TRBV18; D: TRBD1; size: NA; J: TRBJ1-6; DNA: TGTGCCAGCTCCCCGGCACAGGGGTCCTATAATTCACCCCTCCACTTT; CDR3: CASSPAQGSYNSPLHF
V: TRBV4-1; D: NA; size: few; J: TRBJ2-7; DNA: TGCGCCAGCAGCCAAGCCCCGGGTACCTACGAGCAGTACTTC; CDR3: CASSQAPGTYEQYF
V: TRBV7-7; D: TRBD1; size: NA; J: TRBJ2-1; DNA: TGTGCTAGCAGCTGGGACAGGGGTGGTGAGCAGTTCTTC; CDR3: CASSWDRGGEQFF
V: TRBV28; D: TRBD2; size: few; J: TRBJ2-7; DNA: TGTGCCAGCACTTTGGGCCTAGCGGCTGTCAACGAGCAGTACTTC; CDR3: CASTLGLAAVNEQYF
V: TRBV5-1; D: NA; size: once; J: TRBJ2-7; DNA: TGCGCCAGCACCGGCCCCGGTGGGGGCTACTACGAGCAGTACTTC; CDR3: CASTGPGGGYYEQYF
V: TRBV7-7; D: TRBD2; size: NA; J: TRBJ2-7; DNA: TGTGCTCGCCCGGGGGGGCCTAATGCCGAGCAGTACTTC; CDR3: CARPGGPNAEQYF
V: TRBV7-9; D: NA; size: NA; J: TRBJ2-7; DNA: TGTGCCAGCAGCCGCGACTTATCTGACGAGCAGTACTTC; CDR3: CASSRDLSDEQYF